The 2 T cell receptor beta chains below all came from one sample that was sequenced in a study of T-cell reconstitution after alpha-beta-depleted transplantation in children (TCRdb year 2016). The receptor library was made with PCR. Sequencing was carried out with an Illumina HiSeq 2500. Molecular barcoding was employed in the preparation of TCR libraries, with unique molecular identifiers being used to normalize TCRbeta repertoire quantification. TCRdb handled the public reads itself, with Q25 trimming in fastp and clone calling in MiXCR, and kept productive beta chains. Rows are unified per CDR3 protein, each entry keeping the most common DNA and genes. This sample has a few hundred thousand distinct CDR3 sequences in its table, and 9.9% of those were observed once. The top ten hold 9.5% to 13% of the sample. The specimen comprised PBMCs from the stem cell graft donor, sampled from the stem cell graft. The source is a human donor who donated a stem cell graft to a child with SCID.

CDR3 in amino acids: CASSQFETGANTEAFF. In DNA, the CDR3 is TGTGCCAGCAGCCAATTCGAGACAGGGGCGAACACTGAAGCTTTCTTT. The chain joins TRBV3-1 to TRBJ1-1; 8 bases line up with TRBD1. V lost 2 bases, J lost 1 base, and 6 bases stayed unmatched. Germline V CDR1 and CDR2: LGHDT, YNNKEL (reference sequence). The CDR3 sequence is 16 residues long. The full variable domain, in which reference TRBV3-1 and TRBJ1-1 provide the parts outside the CDR3, is DTAVSQTPKYLVTQMGNDKSIKCEQNLGHDTMYWYKQDSKKFLKIMFSYNNKELIINETVPNRFSPKSPDKAHLNLHINSLELGDSAVYFCASSQFETGANTEAFFGQGTRLTVV.

The rearrangement links TRBV12-3 or TRBV12-4 to TRBJ1-6, with a tentative D call TRBD1 (5 bases). The CDR3 runs to 14 residues. The germline V and J ends were trimmed by 2 bases and 10 bases, with 12 bases remaining between them. The CDR3 sequence is CASSLFTGRSPLHF. The CDR3 DNA reads TGTGCCAGCAGTTTATTTACAGGCAGATCACCCCTCCACTTT.